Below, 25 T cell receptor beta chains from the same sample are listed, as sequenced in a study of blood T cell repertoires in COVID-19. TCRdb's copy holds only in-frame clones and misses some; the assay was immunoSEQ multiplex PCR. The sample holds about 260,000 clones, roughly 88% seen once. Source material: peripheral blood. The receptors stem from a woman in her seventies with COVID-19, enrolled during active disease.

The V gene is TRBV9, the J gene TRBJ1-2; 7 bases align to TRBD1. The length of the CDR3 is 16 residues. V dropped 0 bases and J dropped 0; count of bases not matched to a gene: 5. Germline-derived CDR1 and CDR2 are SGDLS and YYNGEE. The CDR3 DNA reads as TGTGCCAGCAGCGTAGATCACAGGGGAGCTAACTATGGCTACACCTTC. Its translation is CASSVDHRGANYGYTF.

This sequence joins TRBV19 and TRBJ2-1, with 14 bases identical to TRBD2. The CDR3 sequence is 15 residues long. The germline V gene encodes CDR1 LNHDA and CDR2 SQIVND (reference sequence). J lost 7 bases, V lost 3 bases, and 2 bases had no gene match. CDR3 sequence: CASSIRTSGRNEQFF. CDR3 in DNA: TGTGCCAGTAGTATCAGGACTAGCGGGAGGAATGAGCAGTTCTTC.

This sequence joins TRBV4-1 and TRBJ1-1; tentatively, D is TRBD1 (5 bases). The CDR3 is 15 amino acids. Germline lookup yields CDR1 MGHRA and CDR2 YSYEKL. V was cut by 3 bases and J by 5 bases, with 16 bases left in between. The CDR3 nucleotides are TGCGCCAGCAGCCATCCTCGGGGGGGAGGGACTGAAGCTTTCTTT. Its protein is CASSHPRGGGTEAFF.

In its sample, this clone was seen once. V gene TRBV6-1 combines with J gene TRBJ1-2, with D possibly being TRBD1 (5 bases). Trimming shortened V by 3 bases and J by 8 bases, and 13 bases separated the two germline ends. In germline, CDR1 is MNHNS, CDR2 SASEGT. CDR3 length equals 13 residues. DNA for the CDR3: TGTGCCAGCAGTGAGCGGGGGGGTGGCGGCTACACCTTC. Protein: CASSERGGGGYTF.

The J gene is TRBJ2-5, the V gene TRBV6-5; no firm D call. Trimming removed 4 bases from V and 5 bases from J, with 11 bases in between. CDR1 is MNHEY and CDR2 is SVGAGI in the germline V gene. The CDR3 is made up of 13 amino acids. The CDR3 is CASSLNFRETQYF. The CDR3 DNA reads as TGTGCCAGCAGTTTAAATTTTCGGGAGACCCAGTACTTC.

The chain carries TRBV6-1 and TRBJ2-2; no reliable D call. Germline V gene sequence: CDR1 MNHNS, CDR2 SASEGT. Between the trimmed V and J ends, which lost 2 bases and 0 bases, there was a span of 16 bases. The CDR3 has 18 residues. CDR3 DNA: TGTGCCAGCAGTGAAAAATGGTCAGCGTTCGCGAACACCGGGGAGCTGTTTTTT. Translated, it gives CASSEKWSAFANTGELFF.

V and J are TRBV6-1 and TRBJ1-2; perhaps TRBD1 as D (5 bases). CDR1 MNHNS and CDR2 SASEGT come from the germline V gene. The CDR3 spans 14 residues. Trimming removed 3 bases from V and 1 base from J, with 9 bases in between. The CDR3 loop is CASSDRQFNYGYTF. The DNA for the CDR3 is TGTGCCAGCAGTGACAGACAGTTTAACTATGGCTACACCTTC.

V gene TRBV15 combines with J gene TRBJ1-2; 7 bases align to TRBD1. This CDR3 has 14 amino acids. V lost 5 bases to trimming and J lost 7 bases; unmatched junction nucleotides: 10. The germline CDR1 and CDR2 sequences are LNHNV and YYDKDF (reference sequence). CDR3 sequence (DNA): TGTGCCACCAGCCCTAACAGGGGCATCCGTGGCTACACCTTC. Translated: CATSPNRGIRGYTF.

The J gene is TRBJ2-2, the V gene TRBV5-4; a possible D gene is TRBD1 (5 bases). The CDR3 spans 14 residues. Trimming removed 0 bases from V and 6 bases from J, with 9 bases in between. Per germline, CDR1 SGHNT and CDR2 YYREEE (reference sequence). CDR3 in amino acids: CASSLAGLPGELFF. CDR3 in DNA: TGTGCCAGCAGCTTGGCAGGGTTGCCCGGGGAGCTGTTTTTT.

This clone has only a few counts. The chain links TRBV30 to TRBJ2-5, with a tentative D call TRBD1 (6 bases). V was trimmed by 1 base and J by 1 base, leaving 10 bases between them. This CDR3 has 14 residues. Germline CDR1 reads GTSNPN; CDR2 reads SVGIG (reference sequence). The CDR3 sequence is CAWSGGRIQETQYF. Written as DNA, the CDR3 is TGTGCCTGGAGTGGGGGGCGCATCCAAGAGACCCAGTACTTC.

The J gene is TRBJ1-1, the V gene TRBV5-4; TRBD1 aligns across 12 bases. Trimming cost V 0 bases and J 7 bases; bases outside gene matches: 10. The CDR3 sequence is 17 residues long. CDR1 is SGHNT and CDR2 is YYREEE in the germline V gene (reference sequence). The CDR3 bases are TGTGCCAGCAGCTTGGACCCCCCGGGACAGGGGGCAGTTGAAGCTTTCTTT. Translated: CASSLDPPGQGAVEAFF. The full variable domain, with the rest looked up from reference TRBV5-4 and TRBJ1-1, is ETGVTQSPTHLIKTRGQQVTLRCSSQSGHNTVSWYQQALGQGPQFIFQYYREEENGRGNFPPRFSGLQFPNYSSELNVNALELDDSALYLCASSLDPPGQGAVEAFFGQGTRLTVV.

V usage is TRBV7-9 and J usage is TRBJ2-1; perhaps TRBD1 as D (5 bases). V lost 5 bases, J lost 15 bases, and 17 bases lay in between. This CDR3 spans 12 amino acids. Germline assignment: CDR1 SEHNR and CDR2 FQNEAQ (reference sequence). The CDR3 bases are TGTGCCAGCAGCCCAAGCGTGGTGGGGCGGTTCTTC. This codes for CASSPSVVGRFF.

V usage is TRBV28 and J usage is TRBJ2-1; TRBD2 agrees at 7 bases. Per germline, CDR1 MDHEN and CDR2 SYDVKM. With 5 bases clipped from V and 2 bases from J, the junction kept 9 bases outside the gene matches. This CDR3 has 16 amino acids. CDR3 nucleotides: TGTGCCAGCAGTCCCCCGTGGAGCGGGGCCTACAATGAGCAGTTCTTC. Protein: CASSPPWSGAYNEQFF.

CDR3 sequence (DNA): TGTGCCAGCAGCGTATTTTCGAGCGTACCGGACGAGCAGTACTTC. Encoded protein: CASSVFSSVPDEQYF. The rearrangement joins TRBV9 to TRBJ2-7; D not certain. The CDR3 loop spans 15 amino acids. Between the trimmed V and J ends, which lost 1 base and 5 bases, there was a span of 16 bases. CDR1 and CDR2 (germline): SGDLS, YYNGEE.

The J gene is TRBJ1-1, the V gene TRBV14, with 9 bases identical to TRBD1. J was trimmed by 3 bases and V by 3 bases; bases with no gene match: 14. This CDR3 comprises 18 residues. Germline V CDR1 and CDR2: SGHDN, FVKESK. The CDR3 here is CASSHKRTDRGVYTEAFF. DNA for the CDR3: TGTGCCAGCAGCCACAAGAGAACGGACAGGGGAGTCTACACTGAAGCTTTCTTT.

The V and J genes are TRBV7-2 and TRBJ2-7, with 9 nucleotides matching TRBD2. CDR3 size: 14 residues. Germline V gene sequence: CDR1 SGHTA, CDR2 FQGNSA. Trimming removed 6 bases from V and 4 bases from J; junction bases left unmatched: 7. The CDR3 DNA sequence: TGTGCCAGCAGGGGTAGCGGGAGAGGGTACGAGCAGTACTTC. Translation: CASRGSGRGYEQYF.

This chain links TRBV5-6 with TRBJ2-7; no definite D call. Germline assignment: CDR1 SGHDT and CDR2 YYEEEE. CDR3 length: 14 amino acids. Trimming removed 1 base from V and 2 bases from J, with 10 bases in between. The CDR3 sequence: CASSLFSPPYEQYF. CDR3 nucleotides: TGTGCCAGCAGCTTGTTCAGTCCTCCCTACGAGCAGTACTTC.

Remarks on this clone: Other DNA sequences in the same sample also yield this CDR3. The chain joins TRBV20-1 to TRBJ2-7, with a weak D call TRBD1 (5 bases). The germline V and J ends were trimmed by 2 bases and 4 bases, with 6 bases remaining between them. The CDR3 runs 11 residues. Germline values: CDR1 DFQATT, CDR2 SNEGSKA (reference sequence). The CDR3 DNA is TGCAGTGCTAGACAGGGTTACGAGCAGTACTTC. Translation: CSARQGYEQYF.

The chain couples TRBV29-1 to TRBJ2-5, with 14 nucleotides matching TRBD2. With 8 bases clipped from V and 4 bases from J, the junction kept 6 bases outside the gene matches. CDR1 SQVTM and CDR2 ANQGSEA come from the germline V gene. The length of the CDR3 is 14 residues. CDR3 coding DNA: TGCAGCTTCCAGACTAGCGGGAGGGCAGAGACCCAGTACTTC. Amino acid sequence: CSFQTSGRAETQYF.

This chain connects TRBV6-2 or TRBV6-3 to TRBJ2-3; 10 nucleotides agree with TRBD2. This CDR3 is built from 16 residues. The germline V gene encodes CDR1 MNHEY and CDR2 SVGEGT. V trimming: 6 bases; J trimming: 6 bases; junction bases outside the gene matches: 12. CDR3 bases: TGTGCCAGCAGCGACCCTCTACTAGCGGGATTCGATACGCAGTATTTT. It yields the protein CASSDPLLAGFDTQYF.

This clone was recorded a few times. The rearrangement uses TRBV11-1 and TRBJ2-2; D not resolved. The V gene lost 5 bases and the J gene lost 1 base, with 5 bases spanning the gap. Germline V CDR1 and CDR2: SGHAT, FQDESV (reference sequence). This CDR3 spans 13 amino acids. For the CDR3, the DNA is TGTGCCAGCAGCCGACAGAACACCGGGGAGCTGTTTTTT. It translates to CASSRQNTGELFF.

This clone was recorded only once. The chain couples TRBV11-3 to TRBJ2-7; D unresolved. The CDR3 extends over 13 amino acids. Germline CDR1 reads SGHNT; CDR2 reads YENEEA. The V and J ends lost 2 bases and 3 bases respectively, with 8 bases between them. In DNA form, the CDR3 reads TGTGCCAGCAGCTTACGGCTAGGCTACGAGCAGTACTTC. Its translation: CASSLRLGYEQYF.

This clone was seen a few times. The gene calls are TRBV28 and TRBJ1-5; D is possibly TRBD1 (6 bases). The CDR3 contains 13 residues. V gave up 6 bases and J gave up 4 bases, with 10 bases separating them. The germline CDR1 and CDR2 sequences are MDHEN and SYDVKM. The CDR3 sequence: CASRKGENQPQHF. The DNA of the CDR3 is TGTGCCAGCAGGAAGGGGGAGAATCAGCCCCAGCATTTT.

The CDR3, as DNA: TGTGCCAGCAGCCCGACAGCGAACACTGAAGCTTTCTTT. Residues: CASSPTANTEAFF. This sequence joins TRBV7-3 and TRBJ1-1, with a tentative D call TRBD1 (5 bases). The CDR3 extends over 13 amino acids. Germline loops: CDR1 SGHTA, CDR2 FQGTGA. With 5 bases removed from V and 1 base from J, the gap between germline ends came to 8 bases.

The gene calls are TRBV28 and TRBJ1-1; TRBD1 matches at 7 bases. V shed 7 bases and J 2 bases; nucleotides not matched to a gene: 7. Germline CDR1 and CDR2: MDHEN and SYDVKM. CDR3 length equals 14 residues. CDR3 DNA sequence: TGTGCCAGCACTTCCGGGACAGCCAACACTGAAGCTTTCTTT. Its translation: CASTSGTANTEAFF.